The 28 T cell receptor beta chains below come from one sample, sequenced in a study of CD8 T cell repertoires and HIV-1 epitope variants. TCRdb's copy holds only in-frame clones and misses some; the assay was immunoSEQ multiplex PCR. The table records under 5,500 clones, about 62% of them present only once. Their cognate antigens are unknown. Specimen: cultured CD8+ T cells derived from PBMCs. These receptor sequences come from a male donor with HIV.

This CDR3 is CASSSHIAQGNQPQHF. The CDR3, as DNA: TGTGCCAGCAGTTCACATATTGCTCAGGGGAATCAGCCCCAGCATTTT. The chain carries TRBV28 and TRBJ1-5, with D possibly being TRBD1 (6 bases). V lost 4 bases and J lost 4, with 17 bases in between. The CDR3 covers 16 residues. Germline V gene lookup returns CDR1 MDHEN and CDR2 SYDVKM.

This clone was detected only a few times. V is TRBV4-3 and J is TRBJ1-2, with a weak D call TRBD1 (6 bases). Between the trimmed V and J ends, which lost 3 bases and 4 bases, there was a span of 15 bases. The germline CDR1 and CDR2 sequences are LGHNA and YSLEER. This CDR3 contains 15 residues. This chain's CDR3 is CASSQERQEIYGYTF. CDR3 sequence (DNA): TGCGCCAGCAGCCAGGAGCGACAGGAAATCTATGGCTACACCTTC.

The DNA of the CDR3 is TGTGCCAGCAGCTTTAACAGGGTCACAGATACGCAGTATTTT. As protein: CASSFNRVTDTQYF. This rearrangement joins TRBV11-2 to TRBJ2-3; TRBD1 might be the D (6 bases). The CDR3 contains 14 residues. Per the germline V gene, CDR1 is SGHAT and CDR2 is FQNNGV. V lost 3 bases to trimming and J lost 2 bases, with 9 bases between them.

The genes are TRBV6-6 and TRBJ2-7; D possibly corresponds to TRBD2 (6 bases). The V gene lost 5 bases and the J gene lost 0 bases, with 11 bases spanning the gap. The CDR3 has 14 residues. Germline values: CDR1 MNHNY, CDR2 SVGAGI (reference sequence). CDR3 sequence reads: CASSPLAYSYEQYF. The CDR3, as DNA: TGTGCCAGCAGTCCTCTAGCGTACTCCTACGAGCAGTACTTC.

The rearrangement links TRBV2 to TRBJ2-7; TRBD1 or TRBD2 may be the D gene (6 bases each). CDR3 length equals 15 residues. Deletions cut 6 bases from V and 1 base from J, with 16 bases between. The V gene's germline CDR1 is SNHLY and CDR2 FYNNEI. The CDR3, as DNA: TGTGCCAGCAGGATGGGGGCGGGACGGTCCTACGAGCAGTACTTC. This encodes CASRMGAGRSYEQYF. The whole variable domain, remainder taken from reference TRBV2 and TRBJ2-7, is EPEVTQTPSHQVTQMGQEVILRCVPISNHLYFYWYRQILGQKVEFLVSFYNNEISEKSEIFDDQFSVERPDGSNFTLKIRSTKLEDSAMYFCASRMGAGRSYEQYFGPGTRLTVT.

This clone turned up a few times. CDR3 region: CASRKTGNSNQPQHF. The DNA for the CDR3 is TGTGCCAGCAGGAAGACAGGCAATAGCAATCAGCCCCAGCATTTT. The chain joins TRBV28 to TRBJ1-5; D perhaps matches TRBD1 (6 bases). The V end was cut by 6 bases, the J end by 0 bases, with 12 bases between. This CDR3 is built from 15 residues. Germline V gene data show CDR1 as MDHEN and CDR2 as SYDVKM.

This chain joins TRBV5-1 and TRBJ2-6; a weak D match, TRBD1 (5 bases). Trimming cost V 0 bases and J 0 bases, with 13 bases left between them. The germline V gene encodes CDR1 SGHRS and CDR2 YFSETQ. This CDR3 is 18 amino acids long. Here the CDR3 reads CASSLGTGELSGANVLTF. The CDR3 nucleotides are TGCGCCAGCAGCTTGGGAACAGGCGAGCTCTCTGGGGCCAACGTCCTGACTTTC.

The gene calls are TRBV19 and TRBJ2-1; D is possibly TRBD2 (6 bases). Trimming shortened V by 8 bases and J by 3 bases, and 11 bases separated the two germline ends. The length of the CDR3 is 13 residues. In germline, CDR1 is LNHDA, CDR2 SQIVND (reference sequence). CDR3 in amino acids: CASSAGSYNEQFF. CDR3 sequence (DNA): TGTGCCAGTTCTGCCGGGAGCTACAATGAGCAGTTCTTC.

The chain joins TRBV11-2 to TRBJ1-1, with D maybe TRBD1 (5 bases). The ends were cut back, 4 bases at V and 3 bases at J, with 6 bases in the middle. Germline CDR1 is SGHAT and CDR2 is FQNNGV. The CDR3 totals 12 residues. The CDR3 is CASSWGDTEAFF. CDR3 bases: TGTGCCAGCAGCTGGGGGGACACTGAAGCTTTCTTT.

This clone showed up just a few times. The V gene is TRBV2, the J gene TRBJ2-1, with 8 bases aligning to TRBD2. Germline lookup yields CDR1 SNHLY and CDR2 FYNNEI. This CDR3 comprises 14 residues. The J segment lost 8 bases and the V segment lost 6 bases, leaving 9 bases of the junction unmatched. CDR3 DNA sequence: TGTGCCAGCAGCAATAGCGGGATGAACGATGAGCAGTTCTTC. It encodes CASSNSGMNDEQFF. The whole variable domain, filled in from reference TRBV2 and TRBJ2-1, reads EPEVTQTPSHQVTQMGQEVILRCVPISNHLYFYWYRQILGQKVEFLVSFYNNEISEKSEIFDDQFSVERPDGSNFTLKIRSTKLEDSAMYFCASSNSGMNDEQFFGPGTRLTVL.

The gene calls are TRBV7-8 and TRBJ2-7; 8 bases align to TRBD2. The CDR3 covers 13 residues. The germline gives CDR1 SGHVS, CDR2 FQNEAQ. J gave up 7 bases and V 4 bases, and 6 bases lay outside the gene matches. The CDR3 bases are TGTGCCAGCAGCTGGAGCGGGAGTTGGGAGCAGTACTTC. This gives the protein CASSWSGSWEQYF.

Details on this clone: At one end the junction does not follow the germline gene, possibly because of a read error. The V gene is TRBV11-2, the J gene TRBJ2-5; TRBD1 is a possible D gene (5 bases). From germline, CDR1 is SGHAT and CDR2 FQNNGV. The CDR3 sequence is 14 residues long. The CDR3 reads CASSLVDRKETQYF. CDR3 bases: TGTGCCAGCAGTTTAGTCGACAGAAAAGAGACCCAGTACTTC.

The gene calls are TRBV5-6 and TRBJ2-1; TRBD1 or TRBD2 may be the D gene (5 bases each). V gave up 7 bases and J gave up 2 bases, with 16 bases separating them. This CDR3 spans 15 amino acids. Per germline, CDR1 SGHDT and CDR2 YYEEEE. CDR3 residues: CASFIGLGPYNEQFF. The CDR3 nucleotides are TGTGCCAGCTTCATAGGCCTGGGACCCTACAATGAGCAGTTCTTC.

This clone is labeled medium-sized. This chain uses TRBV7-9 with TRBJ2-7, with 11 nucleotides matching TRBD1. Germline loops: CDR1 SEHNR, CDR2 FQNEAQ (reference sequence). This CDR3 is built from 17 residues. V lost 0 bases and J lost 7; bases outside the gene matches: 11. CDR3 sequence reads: CASSLAGLGQGAYEQYF. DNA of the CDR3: TGTGCCAGCAGCTTAGCAGGACTAGGACAGGGGGCTTATGAGCAGTACTTC. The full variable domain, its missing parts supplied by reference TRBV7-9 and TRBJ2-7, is DTGVSQNPRHKITKRGQNVTFRCDPISEHNRLYWYRQTLGQGPEFLTYFQNEAQLEKSRLLSDRFSAERPKGSFSTLEIQRTEQGDSAMYLCASSLAGLGQGAYEQYFGPGTRLTVT.

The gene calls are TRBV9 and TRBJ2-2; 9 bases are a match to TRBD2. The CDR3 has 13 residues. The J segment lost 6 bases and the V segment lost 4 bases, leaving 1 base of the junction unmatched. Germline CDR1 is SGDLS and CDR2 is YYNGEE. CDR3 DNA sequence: TGTGCCAGCAGCCGCGGGGGGGCCGGGGAGCTGTTTTTT. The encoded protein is CASSRGGAGELFF.

CDR3 sequence: CSVELTSGLLFF. The CDR3 bases are TGCAGCGTTGAGCTCACCTCAGGGTTGCTGTTTTTT. The chain recombines TRBV29-1 with TRBJ1-4; tentative D call: TRBD1 (5 bases). V was shortened by 3 bases and J by 14 bases, with 16 bases between the two germline ends. Germline CDR1 SQVTM, CDR2 ANQGSEA. The CDR3 length is 12 residues.

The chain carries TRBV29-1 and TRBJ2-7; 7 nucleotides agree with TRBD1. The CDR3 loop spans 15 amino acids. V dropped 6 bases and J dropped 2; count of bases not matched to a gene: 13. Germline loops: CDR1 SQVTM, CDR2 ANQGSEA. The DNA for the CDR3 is TGCAGCGTGGAACTCCCGGGACAGACCACCTACGAGCAGTACTTC. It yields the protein CSVELPGQTTYEQYF.

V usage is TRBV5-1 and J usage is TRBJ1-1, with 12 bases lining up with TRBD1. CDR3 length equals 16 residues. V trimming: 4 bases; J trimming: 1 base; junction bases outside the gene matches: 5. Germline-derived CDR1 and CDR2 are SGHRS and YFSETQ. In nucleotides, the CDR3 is TGCGCCAGCAGCAGGGACAGGGGGCTGAAGAACACTGAAGCTTTCTTT. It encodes CASSRDRGLKNTEAFF.

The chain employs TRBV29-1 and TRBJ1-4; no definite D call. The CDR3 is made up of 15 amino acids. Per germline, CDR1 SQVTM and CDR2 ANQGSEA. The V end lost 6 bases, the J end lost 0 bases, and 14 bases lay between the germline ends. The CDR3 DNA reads TGCAGCGTGGCCTACTCTACGACAACTAATGAAAAACTGTTTTTT. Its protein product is CSVAYSTTTNEKLFF.

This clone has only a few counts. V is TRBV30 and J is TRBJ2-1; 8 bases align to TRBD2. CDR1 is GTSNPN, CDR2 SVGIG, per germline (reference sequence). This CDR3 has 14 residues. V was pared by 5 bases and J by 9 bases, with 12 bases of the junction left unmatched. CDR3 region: CAWEHPGGPGEQFF. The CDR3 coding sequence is TGTGCCTGGGAGCACCCGGGGGGGCCGGGTGAGCAGTTCTTC.

CDR3 in DNA: TGTGCCAGCAGTCCAGGCACCGCGGGCTCTGGAAACACCATATATTTT. Its protein product is CASSPGTAGSGNTIYF. The V call is TRBV28, the J call TRBJ1-3; D is unclear. The ends were cut back, 5 bases at V and 0 bases at J, with 14 bases in the middle. The germline gives CDR1 MDHEN, CDR2 SYDVKM. This CDR3 has 16 amino acids.

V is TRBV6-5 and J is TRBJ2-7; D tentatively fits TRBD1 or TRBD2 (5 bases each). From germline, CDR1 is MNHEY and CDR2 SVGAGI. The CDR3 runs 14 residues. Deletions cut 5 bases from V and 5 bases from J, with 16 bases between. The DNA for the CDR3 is TGTGCCAGCAGTCCGGGACCCACCGGGAACGAGCAGTACTTC. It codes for CASSPGPTGNEQYF.

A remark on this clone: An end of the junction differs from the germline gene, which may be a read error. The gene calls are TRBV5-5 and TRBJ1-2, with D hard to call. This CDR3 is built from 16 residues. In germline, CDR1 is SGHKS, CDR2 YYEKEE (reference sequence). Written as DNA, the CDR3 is TGCGCCAGCAGCCAAGATCCCGTCGAACTCGACTATGGCTACACCTTC. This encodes CASSQDPVELDYGYTF. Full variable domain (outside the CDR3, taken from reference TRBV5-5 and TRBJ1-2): DAGVTQSPTHLIKTRGQQVTLRCSPISGHKSVSWYQQVLGQGPQFIFQYYEKEERGRGNFPDRFSARQFPNYSSELNVNALLLGDSALYLCASSQDPVELDYGYTFGSGTRLTVV.

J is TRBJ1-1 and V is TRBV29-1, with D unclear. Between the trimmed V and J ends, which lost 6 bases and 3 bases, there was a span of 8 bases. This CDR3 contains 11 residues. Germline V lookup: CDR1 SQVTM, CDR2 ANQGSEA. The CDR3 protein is CSVTGDTEAFF. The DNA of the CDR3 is TGCAGCGTAACCGGGGACACTGAAGCTTTCTTT.

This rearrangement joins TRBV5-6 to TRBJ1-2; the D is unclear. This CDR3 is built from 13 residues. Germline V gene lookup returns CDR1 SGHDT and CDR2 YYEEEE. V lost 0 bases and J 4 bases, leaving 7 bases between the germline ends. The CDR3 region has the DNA TGTGCCAGCAGCTTGGGGGAGCTCTATGGCTACACCTTC. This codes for CASSLGELYGYTF.

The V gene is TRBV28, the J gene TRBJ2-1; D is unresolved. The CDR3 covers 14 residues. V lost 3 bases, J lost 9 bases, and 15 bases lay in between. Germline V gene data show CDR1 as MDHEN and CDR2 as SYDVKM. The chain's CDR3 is CASSFSLTNTEQFF. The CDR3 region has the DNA TGTGCCAGCAGTTTCAGCCTTACCAACACTGAGCAGTTCTTC.

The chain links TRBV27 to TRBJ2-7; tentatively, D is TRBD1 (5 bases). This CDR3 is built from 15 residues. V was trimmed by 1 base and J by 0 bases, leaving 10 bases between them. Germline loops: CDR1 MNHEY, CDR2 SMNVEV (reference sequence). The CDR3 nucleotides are TGTGCCAGCAGTTTATTGGCAGGGTCCTCCTACGAGCAGTACTTC. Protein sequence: CASSLLAGSSYEQYF.

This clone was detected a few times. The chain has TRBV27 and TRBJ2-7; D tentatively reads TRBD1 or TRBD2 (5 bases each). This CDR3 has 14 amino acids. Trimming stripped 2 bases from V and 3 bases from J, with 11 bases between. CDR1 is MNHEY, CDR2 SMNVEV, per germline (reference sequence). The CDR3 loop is CASSLGASSYEQYF. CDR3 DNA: TGTGCCAGCAGTTTAGGGGCTAGCAGCTACGAGCAGTACTTC.